Presented here are 10 T cell receptor beta chains from one specimen sequenced in a study of shared clonotypes between healthy human individuals. The protocol was immunoSEQ multiplex PCR, while the TCRdb copy is restricted to in-frame clones and leaves out a portion. The sample includes about 2.4 million clones, more than 85% seen only once; the top ten take around 0.37%. The specimen was naive CD4+ T cells from PBMCs. Subset described: CD45RA+ positively selected. All receptors derive from a man in his late teens or twenties in good health. Some clones in this sample may be carry-over from other donors' samples.

The chain joins TRBV6-6 to TRBJ2-7, with a tentative D call TRBD2 (6 bases). There are 14 residues in the CDR3. V shed 3 bases and J shed 2 bases, with 11 bases lying between them. Germline V lookup: CDR1 MNHNY, CDR2 SVGAGI (reference sequence). The CDR3 coding sequence is TGTGCCAGCAGTTATGGCGGGGTAACCTACGAGCAGTACTTC. Amino acid sequence: CASSYGGVTYEQYF.

The chain has TRBV2 and TRBJ2-1; 9 nucleotides agree with TRBD2. This CDR3 is 15 amino acids long. Germline lookup yields CDR1 SNHLY and CDR2 FYNNEI. V shed 3 bases and J 5 bases; nucleotides not matched to a gene: 5. This CDR3 is CASSEGLAANNEQFF. The CDR3 DNA reads as TGTGCCAGCAGTGAGGGACTAGCCGCCAACAATGAGCAGTTCTTC.

Notes on this clone: Distinct nucleotide sequences in the sample also encode this CDR3. The chain is built from TRBV6-5 and TRBJ1-5, with 7 bases lining up with TRBD1. The CDR3 runs to 15 residues. Losses at the gene ends were 3 bases for V and 2 bases for J; bases not matched to a gene: 4. Germline CDR1 MNHEY, CDR2 SVGAGI. CDR3 sequence (DNA): TGTGCCAGCAGTTATCGACAGGGTGGCAATCAGCCCCAGCATTTT. It specifies CASSYRQGGNQPQHF.

V gene TRBV28 combines with J gene TRBJ1-2; no reliable D call. The CDR3 has 12 amino acids. Trimming removed 2 bases from V and 6 bases from J, with 7 bases in between. Germline V gene lookup returns CDR1 MDHEN and CDR2 SYDVKM. CDR3 in amino acids: CASSLVRDGYTF. The CDR3 DNA is TGTGCCAGCAGTTTAGTACGGGATGGCTACACCTTC.

Only a few counts were recorded for this clone. The chain has TRBV5-1 and TRBJ1-5; D unresolved. This CDR3 comprises 15 residues. Germline V lookup: CDR1 SGHRS, CDR2 YFSETQ. The V and J ends lost 1 base and 2 bases respectively, with 10 bases between them. The CDR3 nucleotides read TGCGCCAGCAGCTTGACATTTGATGGCAATCAGCCCCAGCATTTT. This gives the protein CASSLTFDGNQPQHF.

This rearrangement joins TRBV7-9 to TRBJ1-4; D might be TRBD1 (5 bases). V lost 5 bases and J 4 bases, leaving 11 bases between the germline ends. Per germline, CDR1 SEHNR and CDR2 FQNEAQ (reference sequence). This CDR3 is 14 amino acids long. The CDR3 DNA reads as TGTGCCAGCAGCCCCCGACAGAATAATGAAAAACTGTTTTTT. Residues: CASSPRQNNEKLFF.

V and J are TRBV7-8 and TRBJ2-1, with 9 bases matching TRBD2. V shed 8 bases and J 8 bases; nucleotides not matched to a gene: 19. The V gene's germline CDR1 is SGHVS and CDR2 FQNEAQ. The CDR3 sequence is 17 residues long. The CDR3, as DNA: TGTGCCAGCTATCTAGACGCATCCAGCGGGAGGTCCTATGAGCAGTTCTTC. It translates to CASYLDASSGRSYEQFF.

The chain has TRBV28 and TRBJ1-1; D perhaps matches TRBD1 (5 bases). There are 14 residues in the CDR3. Germline V gives CDR1 MDHEN, CDR2 SYDVKM. V shed 5 bases and J shed 4 bases, with 14 bases lying between them. CDR3 sequence reads: CASSPQGSATEAFF. CDR3 DNA sequence: TGTGCCAGCAGTCCCCAGGGCTCAGCCACTGAAGCTTTCTTT.

Notes on this clone: This same CDR3 is encoded by further DNA sequences in the sample. The chain joins TRBV4-3 to TRBJ2-1; D not certain. V was shortened by 0 bases and J by 4 bases, with 7 bases between the two germline ends. This CDR3 comprises 14 residues. Looked up from germline, CDR1 is LGHNA and CDR2 is YSLEER. The CDR3 loop is CASSQEAAYNEQFF. CDR3 DNA sequence: TGCGCCAGCAGCCAAGAGGCTGCGTACAATGAGCAGTTCTTC.

The V and J genes are TRBV28 and TRBJ2-1; D unclear. Trimming removed 8 bases at V and 5 bases at J, with 7 bases between. The CDR3 spans 11 residues. Germline V lookup: CDR1 MDHEN, CDR2 SYDVKM. The CDR3: CASVSNNEQFF. Here the CDR3 DNA reads TGTGCCAGCGTTAGCAACAATGAGCAGTTCTTC. The entire variable domain, with the rest obtained from reference TRBV28 and TRBJ2-1, is as follows: DVKVTQSSRYLVKRTGEKVFLECVQDMDHENMFWYRQDPGLGLRLIYFSYDVKMKEKGDIPEGYSVSREKKERFSLILESASTNQTSMYLCASVSNNEQFFGPGTRLTVL.